These 11 T cell receptor beta chains were sequenced from one sample in a study of blood T cell repertoires in COVID-19. Repertoires were generated with immunoSEQ multiplex PCR, while TCRdb's copy carries only in-frame clones and drops some. Of approximately 300,000 clones listed, 65% to 85% are singletons. Sequencing used peripheral blood. The receptors stem from a woman aged 45-59 years with acute or convalescent COVID-19.

This chain links TRBV12-3 or TRBV12-4 with TRBJ2-2; D gene ambiguous. Between the trimmed V and J ends, which lost 5 bases and 8 bases, there was a span of 6 bases. The CDR3 length is 11 residues. CDR3 DNA: TGTGCCAGCAGTGAGGCAGGGGAGCTGTTTTTT. Residues: CASSEAGELFF.

Only a few counts were recorded for this clone. The same CDR3 can be traced to other DNA sequences in this sample. V gene TRBV4-2 combines with J gene TRBJ1-2, with D possibly being TRBD1 (6 bases). There are 15 residues in the CDR3. V shed 0 bases and J shed 1 base, with 9 bases lying between them. Germline CDR1 is LGHNA and CDR2 is YNFKEQ. The CDR3 nucleotides are TGTGCCAGCAGCCAAGATGTAGGGGGTAACTATGGCTACACCTTC. It codes for CASSQDVGGNYGYTF.

The gene calls are TRBV7-8 and TRBJ1-5; D unresolved. Germline CDR1 is SGHVS and CDR2 is FQNEAQ. The CDR3 is 14 amino acids. V was cut by 4 bases and J by 5 bases, with 12 bases left in between. Here the CDR3 DNA reads TGTGCCAGCAGCTACCAGGCCTTTGATCAGCCCCAGCATTTT. Its protein product is CASSYQAFDQPQHF.

The gene calls are TRBV5-1 and TRBJ1-2; 8 positions match TRBD1. V gave up 2 bases and J gave up 2 bases; unmatched junction bases: 11. Germline V gene data show CDR1 as SGHRS and CDR2 as YFSETQ. There are 17 residues in the CDR3. As DNA, the CDR3 is TGCGCCAGCAGCTTACGGACAGGGAGGGACGAGAACTATGGCTACACCTTC. It codes for CASSLRTGRDENYGYTF.

The chain joins TRBV10-3 to TRBJ2-1; TRBD2 aligns across 9 bases. J was trimmed by 6 bases and V by 5 bases; bases with no gene match: 8. The germline V gene has CDR1 ENHRY and CDR2 SYGVKD. The CDR3 length is 15 residues. CDR3 in DNA: TGTGCCATCAGTTCCACTAGCGGGCGCCGCAATGAGCAGTTCTTC. It yields the protein CAISSTSGRRNEQFF.

There are a few counts of this clone. The J gene is TRBJ1-3, the V gene TRBV19; possibly TRBD1 for D (5 bases). The CDR3 loop spans 15 amino acids. Between the trimmed V and J ends, which lost 7 bases and 0 bases, there was a span of 13 bases. Per the germline V gene, CDR1 is LNHDA and CDR2 is SQIVND (reference sequence). CDR3 bases: TGTGCCAGTAACGCAGGGTCGAGCTCTGGAAACACCATATATTTT. Translation: CASNAGSSSGNTIYF.

The rearrangement links TRBV4-2 to TRBJ1-5, with a possible D match to TRBD1 (5 bases). CDR3 length equals 16 residues. Per germline, CDR1 LGHNA and CDR2 YNFKEQ. V was pared by 1 base and J by 2 bases, with 12 bases between. CDR3 protein: CASSQVGEQGNQPQHF. The CDR3 DNA reads TGTGCCAGCAGCCAAGTTGGGGAACAGGGCAATCAGCCCCAGCATTTT.

Only one count was recorded for this clone. V usage is TRBV2 and J usage is TRBJ1-1; 7 bases map to TRBD1. The V segment lost 9 bases and the J segment 6 bases; nucleotides outside the gene matches: 10. The germline V gene has CDR1 SNHLY and CDR2 FYNNEI. The CDR3 runs 13 residues. The CDR3 DNA is TGTGCCAGTAACACGGGACAGTTCTCTGAAGCTTTCTTT. Translating gives CASNTGQFSEAFF.

V is TRBV10-3 and J is TRBJ2-5; D may be TRBD2 (5 bases). CDR1 is ENHRY and CDR2 is SYGVKD in the germline V gene. Trimming stripped 3 bases from V and 0 bases from J, with 11 bases between. This CDR3 spans 15 amino acids. This CDR3 reads CAISDPSGYQETQYF. CDR3 sequence (DNA): TGTGCCATCAGTGACCCATCGGGGTACCAAGAGACCCAGTACTTC.

The sample holds a few counts of this clone. V and J are TRBV3-1 (or the pseudogene TRBV3-2) and TRBJ2-2; a weak D match, TRBD2 (5 bases). V was clipped by 4 bases and J by 4 bases, with 13 bases between them. CDR3 length equals 15 residues. CDR1 and CDR2 (germline): LGHDT, YNNKEL (reference sequence). CDR3 protein: CASSPTRGSTGELFF. The CDR3 bases are TGTGCCAGCAGCCCTACTCGGGGTAGCACCGGGGAGCTGTTTTTT.

The rearrangement uses TRBV7-8 and TRBJ1-5, with no clear D. This CDR3 is built from 15 residues. CDR1 SGHVS and CDR2 FQNEAQ come from the germline V gene. Between the trimmed V and J ends, which lost 2 bases and 2 bases, there was a span of 10 bases. CDR3 protein: CASSLSTTGNQPQHF. The CDR3 nucleotides are TGTGCCAGCAGCTTATCGACTACGGGCAATCAGCCCCAGCATTTT.